The source of this T cell receptor beta chain is a study of blood T cell repertoires in COVID-19. Overall study: The United States, Italy and Spain supplied acute and convalescent COVID-19 samples. PBMCs, B-cell-depleted T cells, or T cells provided the cDNA or gDNA that made up the material.

Methods used by the authors: Reference gene primer amplification gave estimated nucleated cell counts. Clones were sequenced by immunoSEQ multiplex PCR, and TCRdb holds only the in-frame ones, with some missing. V, J and clone size derive from that table, while D and trimming were established from the DNA sequence. The top ten clones hold under 25% of a sample with roughly 73,000 clones, around 70% of them seen once. The germline CDR1 and CDR2 sequences are SGHTA and FQGTGA. This CDR3 comprises 17 residues. V lost 5 bases and J lost 2; bases outside the gene matches: 7. V and J are TRBV7-3 and TRBJ2-6, with TRBD1 identical over 9 bases. Input material: peripheral blood. This clonotype originated in an older man with acute or convalescent COVID-19. DNA of the CDR3: TGTGCCAGCAGCAAACAGGGGGCTCCAACTGGGGCCAACGTCCTGACTTTC. Its protein product is CASSKQGAPTGANVLTF. Complete variable domain (other parts from reference TRBV7-3 and TRBJ2-6): GAGVSQTPSNKVTEKGKYVELRCDPISGHTALYWYRQSLGQGPEFLIYFQGTGAADDSGLPNDRFFAVRPEGSVSTLKIQRTERGDSAVYLCASSKQGAPTGANVLTFGAGSRLTVL.